The 29 T cell receptor beta chains presented below share a single source sample, sequenced in a study of glioma-infiltrating T cells after dendritic cell vaccination. Time point specified: after dendritic cell vaccination, including at tumor progression/relapse. Here immunoSEQ multiplex PCR was the method, and the copy in TCRdb shows in-frame clones only, minus some. The sample yields approximately 62,000 clones, about 89% seen once. The sequencing used blood, collected after dendritic cell vaccination. The receptors derive from a human donor with glioblastoma.

This chain joins TRBV18 and TRBJ1-1; TRBD1 might be the D (5 bases). Germline V gene sequence: CDR1 KGHSH, CDR2 LQKENI. This CDR3 has 13 amino acids. The V end lost 2 bases, the J end lost 5 bases, and 9 bases lay between the germline ends. CDR3 sequence reads: CASSPTGRTEAFF. The CDR3 DNA follows: TGTGCCAGCTCACCAACAGGCAGGACTGAAGCTTTCTTT.

V is TRBV2 and J is TRBJ1-5; 7 bases fit TRBD1. CDR1 and CDR2 from the germline V gene are SNHLY and FYNNEI. Trimming removed 0 bases from V and 4 bases from J; junction bases left unmatched: 0. The CDR3 has 14 residues. The CDR3 loop reads CASSEATGNQPQHF. The CDR3 DNA reads as TGTGCCAGCAGTGAAGCGACAGGGAATCAGCCCCAGCATTTT.

Note on this clone: An end of the junction does not agree with germline; a read error may underlie this. The chain carries TRBV2 and TRBJ2-4; TRBD1 aligns across 7 bases. In germline, CDR1 is SNHLY, CDR2 FYNNEI. This CDR3 contains 11 residues. This chain's CDR3 is CASSLDRTHHF. The CDR3 DNA follows: TGTGCCAGCAGCTTGGACAGGACTCATCACTTC.

V usage is TRBV14 and J usage is TRBJ1-1, with unresolved D. Germline loops: CDR1 SGHDN, CDR2 FVKESK. This CDR3 comprises 12 residues. Trimming removed 4 bases from V and 8 bases from J, with 11 bases in between. The CDR3 DNA is TGTGCCAGCAGCCCTAATCGCGTGGAAGCTTTCTTT. It is translated as CASSPNRVEAFF.

The chain couples TRBV6-5 to TRBJ1-2; TRBD1 is a possible D gene (5 bases). This CDR3 comprises 14 residues. Germline V gene lookup returns CDR1 MNHEY and CDR2 SVGAGI. With 0 bases removed from V and 8 bases from J, the gap between germline ends came to 13 bases. CDR3 loop: CASSYSNPGGGYTF. The DNA of the CDR3 is TGTGCCAGCAGTTACTCGAACCCGGGGGGAGGCTACACCTTC.

The chain carries TRBV4-1 and TRBJ2-7; D is unresolved. Germline assignment: CDR1 MGHRA and CDR2 YSYEKL. The CDR3 is 18 amino acids. The V gene lost 1 base and the J gene lost 9 bases, with 28 bases spanning the gap. CDR3 sequence (DNA): TGCGCCAGCAGCCAAGCTGCTCTTGAGGCCAACGACCATGGCGGGCAGTACTTC. As protein: CASSQAALEANDHGGQYF.

V is TRBV7-2 and J is TRBJ2-1; 12 nucleotides agree with TRBD2. The CDR3 loop spans 16 amino acids. With V trimmed by 5 bases and J by 7 bases, 9 bases remained unmatched. Looked up from germline, CDR1 is SGHTA and CDR2 is FQGNSA. Written as DNA, the CDR3 is TGTGCCAGCAGCCCGCCAGGACTAGCGGGGTATAATGAGCAGTTCTTC. This codes for CASSPPGLAGYNEQFF.

The V and J genes are TRBV7-9 and TRBJ1-5, with 7 bases matching TRBD1. This CDR3 is 15 amino acids long. Per germline, CDR1 SEHNR and CDR2 FQNEAQ (reference sequence). V gave up 1 base and J gave up 4 bases; unmatched junction bases: 4. CDR3 sequence reads: CASSLGTGLNQPQHF. CDR3 nucleotides: TGTGCCAGCAGCTTAGGGACAGGACTAAATCAGCCCCAGCATTTT.

CDR3 sequence: CASSDKGANYGYTF. The CDR3 region has the DNA TGTGCCAGCAGTGATAAGGGGGCTAACTATGGCTACACCTTC. This sequence joins TRBV2 and TRBJ1-2, with D tentatively TRBD1 (6 bases). V was shortened by 3 bases and J by 0 bases, with 8 bases between the two germline ends. The CDR3 spans 14 residues. The germline V gene encodes CDR1 SNHLY and CDR2 FYNNEI.

CDR3 DNA sequence: TGTGCCAGCAGCCCACAGGCCCAATATACCTACGAGCAGTACTTC. Its protein is CASSPQAQYTYEQYF. The chain has TRBV5-6 and TRBJ2-7, with a weak D call TRBD1 (5 bases). The CDR3 is made up of 15 amino acids. CDR1 and CDR2 (germline): SGHDT, YYEEEE. V shed 4 bases and J shed 2 bases, with 16 bases lying between them.

The rearrangement links TRBV4-1 to TRBJ2-1, with 10 bases identical to TRBD2. Germline CDR1 is MGHRA and CDR2 is YSYEKL. The CDR3 runs 16 residues. With 4 bases clipped from V and 12 bases from J, the junction kept 15 bases outside the gene matches. Written as DNA, the CDR3 is TGCGCCAGCAGCCCCACGTCTAGCGGGGGTGCCCAGGTGCAGTTCTTC. It encodes CASSPTSSGGAQVQFF.

V and J are TRBV5-1 and TRBJ2-1, with TRBD2 matching 7 bases. There are 17 residues in the CDR3. V shed 2 bases, J shed 0 bases, and the junction held 8 bases outside the gene matches. Germline CDR1 and CDR2: SGHRS and YFSETQ. The CDR3 sequence: CASSFASSGSSYNEQFF. CDR3 bases: TGCGCCAGCAGCTTTGCGTCTAGCGGTAGCTCCTACAATGAGCAGTTCTTC.

The chain combines TRBV5-6 with TRBJ1-2; TRBD1 might be the D (6 bases). In germline, CDR1 is SGHDT, CDR2 YYEEEE. The CDR3 runs to 14 residues. V was pared by 3 bases and J by 2 bases, with 11 bases between. The CDR3 DNA sequence: TGTGCCAGCAGCTCAGGGGCGATAAACTATGGCTACACCTTC. It codes for CASSSGAINYGYTF.

The chain carries TRBV6-5 and TRBJ2-6; weak D call: TRBD1 (5 bases). The germline V and J ends were trimmed by 4 bases and 2 bases, with 12 bases remaining between them. The CDR3 is made up of 16 amino acids. Germline CDR1 reads MNHEY; CDR2 reads SVGAGI. The CDR3: CASSSPPRAGANVLTF. The CDR3 nucleotides read TGTGCCAGCAGTTCCCCACCCAGGGCTGGGGCCAACGTCCTGACTTTC.

This chain joins TRBV4-1 and TRBJ2-5; D possibly corresponds to TRBD2 (6 bases). Germline CDR1 is MGHRA and CDR2 is YSYEKL. This CDR3 contains 14 residues. Deletions cut 0 bases from V and 5 bases from J, with 10 bases between. As DNA, the CDR3 is TGCGCCAGCAGCCAAGAGCGGGATTGGGAGACCCAGTACTTC. Encoded protein: CASSQERDWETQYF.

The J gene is TRBJ2-5, the V gene TRBV29-1; TRBD1 aligns across 10 bases. Germline CDR1 and CDR2: SQVTM and ANQGSEA. J was trimmed by 4 bases and V by 6 bases; bases with no gene match: 2. This CDR3 has 12 residues. DNA for the CDR3: TGCAGCGTGACAGGGGGCCTAGAGACCCAGTACTTC. Translating gives CSVTGGLETQYF.

This clone was counted only a few times. The chain carries TRBV19 and TRBJ1-3; D perhaps matches TRBD1 (5 bases). V lost 6 bases, J lost 0 bases, and 9 bases lay in between. From germline, CDR1 is LNHDA and CDR2 SQIVND (reference sequence). CDR3 length: 14 amino acids. The CDR3, as DNA: TGTGCCAGTAGGCGGGACCGCTCTGGAAACACCATATATTTT. The encoded protein is CASRRDRSGNTIYF.

The chain is built from TRBV5-4 and TRBJ1-2, with TRBD1 as a possible D gene (5 bases). Trimming removed 3 bases at V and 7 bases at J, with 19 bases between. The CDR3 is 15 residues long. In germline, CDR1 is SGHNT, CDR2 YYREEE (reference sequence). The CDR3 here is CASSSRVSGPPGYTF. The DNA for the CDR3 is TGTGCCAGCAGCTCCAGGGTCAGCGGGCCACCTGGCTACACCTTC.

This chain connects TRBV5-4 to TRBJ2-7; D is possibly TRBD2 (5 bases). The CDR3 loop spans 12 amino acids. CDR1 SGHNT and CDR2 YYREEE come from the germline V gene (reference sequence). V was pared by 2 bases and J by 5 bases, with 8 bases between. CDR3 in DNA: TGTGCCAGCAGCTTAGACTACCACGAGCAGTACTTC. Its translation is CASSLDYHEQYF.

This chain connects TRBV9 to TRBJ1-3, with D possibly being TRBD1 (5 bases). The CDR3 consists of 16 residues. The germline V gene has CDR1 SGDLS and CDR2 YYNGEE. The V and J ends lost 8 bases and 0 bases respectively, with 18 bases between them. The CDR3 region has the DNA TGTGCCAGTACAACCACCCACAGGCTCTCTGGAAACACCATATATTTT. Translated, it gives CASTTTHRLSGNTIYF.

The rearrangement joins TRBV4-2 to TRBJ2-5; 9 bases agree with TRBD2. CDR1 and CDR2 from the germline V gene are LGHNA and YNFKEQ. The CDR3 covers 20 residues. V gave up 0 bases and J gave up 7 bases; unmatched junction bases: 21. The CDR3 sequence is CASSQEAREGRGGNGVTQYF. The CDR3 coding sequence is TGTGCCAGCAGCCAAGAAGCGCGGGAGGGCCGAGGTGGTAATGGTGTGACCCAGTACTTC.

V gene TRBV7-9 combines with J gene TRBJ2-7; TRBD2 matches 9 bases. The CDR3 length is 15 residues. CDR1 is SEHNR, CDR2 FQNEAQ, per germline (reference sequence). J lost 5 bases, V lost 1 base, and 6 bases had no gene match. CDR3 residues: CASSLELAGANEQYF. The CDR3 DNA reads as TGTGCCAGCAGCTTAGAGTTAGCGGGAGCCAACGAGCAGTACTTC.

The chain couples TRBV6-1 to TRBJ1-1, with 7 bases fitting TRBD1. Germline V lookup: CDR1 MNHNS, CDR2 SASEGT. Trimming at V came to 6 bases and at J to 1 base, leaving 8 bases not matched to a gene. CDR3 length: 15 residues. The CDR3 sequence: CASRLNRGKNTEAFF. The CDR3 DNA reads as TGTGCCAGCAGACTTAACAGGGGCAAGAACACTGAAGCTTTCTTT.

The rearrangement uses TRBV18 and TRBJ1-1; D gene ambiguous. CDR3 size: 14 residues. Germline values: CDR1 KGHSH, CDR2 LQKENI. V shed 3 bases and J shed 2 bases, with 10 bases lying between them. CDR3: CASSPAYGNTEAFF. DNA of the CDR3: TGTGCCAGCTCACCTGCCTATGGTAACACTGAAGCTTTCTTT.

This clone was picked up one time. V gene TRBV6-5 combines with J gene TRBJ1-3, with a weak D call TRBD1 (6 bases). Per germline, CDR1 MNHEY and CDR2 SVGAGI. The V gene lost 5 bases and the J gene lost 10 bases, with 18 bases spanning the gap. The CDR3 covers 14 residues. The CDR3 protein is CASSRKGGGRTIYF. CDR3 coding DNA: TGTGCCAGCAGTCGAAAAGGGGGTGGAAGGACCATATATTTT.

The rearrangement uses TRBV7-2 and TRBJ2-1; no clear D. Germline CDR1 and CDR2: SGHTA and FQGNSA. Trimming took 5 bases from V and 8 from J, leaving 19 bases between them. The CDR3 is 15 amino acids. Written as DNA, the CDR3 is TGTGCCAGCAGCATTAGCCCCCCTCCAATGGATGAGCAGTTCTTC. This codes for CASSISPPPMDEQFF.

The genes are TRBV27 and TRBJ1-3; D gene unclear. The germline V gene encodes CDR1 MNHEY and CDR2 SMNVEV (reference sequence). This CDR3 has 16 amino acids. The V end was cut by 5 bases, the J end by 0 bases, with 14 bases between. The CDR3 nucleotides are TGTGCCAGCAGTCCGCGCCTCGTAAGCTCTGGAAACACCATATATTTT. Its protein is CASSPRLVSSGNTIYF.

The chain links TRBV7-8 to TRBJ2-3, with a tentative D call TRBD1 (6 bases). There are 15 residues in the CDR3. Germline CDR1 SGHVS, CDR2 FQNEAQ. The V end lost 7 bases, the J end lost 4 bases, and 18 bases lay between the germline ends. Written as DNA, the CDR3 is TGTGCCAGCACCATTCAGGGGAGAGGCCCAGATACGCAGTATTTT. It specifies CASTIQGRGPDTQYF.

The rearrangement uses TRBV11-3 and TRBJ2-7; D is possibly TRBD2 (6 bases). Germline assignment: CDR1 SGHNT and CDR2 YENEEA. This CDR3 is built from 13 residues. V was clipped by 1 base and J by 7 bases, with 11 bases between them. CDR3 residues: CASSLAGAKEQYF. In DNA, the CDR3 is TGTGCCAGCAGCTTAGCGGGAGCAAAGGAGCAGTACTTC.